This TCR beta chain is drawn from a study of blood T cell repertoires in COVID-19. Sequencing was performed with immunoSEQ multiplex PCR; in TCRdb, only in-frame clones are kept and a portion is missing. The sample records some 200,000 clones, approximately 90% being singletons. The CDR3 has 15 amino acids. CDR1 is ENHRY, CDR2 SYGVKD, per germline. The junction had 4 bases not matched to a gene; V was cut back by 4 bases and J by 0 bases. The chain has TRBV10-3 and TRBJ1-2; 8 bases agree with TRBD1. The specimen sequenced was peripheral blood. The TCR comes from a man between 50 and 59 years old with COVID-19, enrolled during active disease. Here the CDR3 DNA reads TGTGCCATCAGTGCTTCGGGACAGGCTAACTATGGCTACACCTTC. Residues: CAISASGQANYGYTF.